The sequence of this TCR beta chain was determined in a study of siplizumab effects on memory and regulatory T cells. Of note for this clone: Its matching antigen is unknown.

Trimming shortened V by 3 bases and J by 4 bases, and 9 bases separated the two germline ends. The CDR3 spans 13 residues. Germline lookup yields CDR1 SGHTA and CDR2 FQGNSA. General observations from the study: Both greater diversity than memory cells and a major contribution to the alloresponse seemed to characterize naive T cells. Mappable CD4+ clones that were alloreactive averaged about 63% Treg-derived with siplizumab versus 25% to 30% in controls. Alloreactive sequences whose origin lay in unstimulated CD4+ memory cells were significantly reduced by siplizumab. Tregs that proliferated in siplizumab cultures did not have their suppressive function confirmed.

Assay used: immunoSEQ multiplex PCR; TCRdb lists only in-frame clones, some missing. The profile shows 75,000 to 100,000 clones, 90% to 95% of them singletons. The source material was non-Treg CD4+ T cells sorted from blood. The J gene is TRBJ1-2, the V gene TRBV7-2, with TRBD1 as a possible D gene (6 bases). This clonotype originated in a human donor in good health. As DNA, the CDR3 is TGTGCCAGCAGCTTTAGGACAGTCTATGGCTACACCTTC. The encoded protein is CASSFRTVYGYTF.